The TCR beta chain under discussion was sequenced for a study of shared clonotypes between healthy human individuals. The germline V gene encodes CDR1 SGHRS and CDR2 YFSETQ. The CDR3 has 17 residues. Germline trimming cut 3 bases from V and 2 bases from J; bases unmatched to any gene: 9. Profiling relied on immunoSEQ multiplex PCR, and the TCRdb table lists in-frame clones only, not all of them. The sample records approximately 2.1 million clones, 90% to 95% being singletons. V usage is TRBV5-1 and J usage is TRBJ1-1; 11 bases are shared with TRBD1. This clonotype was sampled from a man younger than 35 in good health. Some clones in this sample may be carry-over from other donors' samples. The sample taken for sequencing was naive CD4+ T cells from PBMCs. Described subset: CD45RA+ positively selected. CDR3 bases: TGCGCCAGCAGCTCCTCCCGGGACAGGGGGGTAAACACTGAAGCTTTCTTT. Encoded protein: CASSSSRDRGVNTEAFF.